One T cell receptor beta chain is described in this entry. This sample is part of a study of ipilimumab plus nivolumab after autologous stem cell transplantation. Trimming took off 7 bases at V and 1 base at J, with 16 bases between the two ends. The CDR3 is 15 residues long. The V gene's germline CDR1 is LNHDA and CDR2 SQIVND (reference sequence). Sequencing was performed with immunoSEQ multiplex PCR; in TCRdb, only in-frame clones are kept and a portion is missing. The data contain about 16,000 clones, over 60% of them singletons. The sequence was obtained from a male donor with diffuse large B-cell lymphoma. The input for sequencing was PBMCs, taken in a trial of ipilimumab plus nivolumab as post-transplant consolidation. The chain has TRBV19 and TRBJ1-1, with D possibly TRBD1 on 6 matching bases. The CDR3 protein is CASNPKSRGNTEAFF. In DNA form, the CDR3 reads TGTGCCAGTAACCCTAAGAGCAGGGGGAACACTGAAGCTTTCTTT.